This entry lists 10 T cell receptor beta chains sequenced from one sample in a study of blood T cell repertoires in COVID-19. Here immunoSEQ multiplex PCR was the method, and the copy in TCRdb shows in-frame clones only, minus some. This table has over 150,000 clones, less than 90% appearing once. Source material: peripheral blood. These TCRs come from a man aged 18 to 30 with active or convalescent COVID-19.

The chain uses TRBV19 and TRBJ2-3; the match to TRBD2 covers 7 bases. The CDR3 loop spans 15 amino acids. J was trimmed by 2 bases and V by 3 bases; bases with no gene match: 5. CDR1 is LNHDA and CDR2 is SQIVND in the germline V gene (reference sequence). The CDR3 loop is CASSIWGGVTDTQYF. CDR3 nucleotide sequence: TGTGCCAGTAGTATCTGGGGGGGGGTCACAGATACGCAGTATTTT.

The rearrangement joins TRBV28 to TRBJ2-7; D might be TRBD2 (6 bases). CDR1 is MDHEN, CDR2 SYDVKM, per germline. V lost 6 bases and J 5 bases, leaving 14 bases between the germline ends. There are 13 residues in the CDR3. The CDR3 sequence is CASRVSGPNEQYF. CDR3 sequence (DNA): TGTGCCAGCAGAGTTAGCGGCCCCAACGAGCAGTACTTC.

The V gene is TRBV7-8, the J gene TRBJ1-2; 8 bases are shared with TRBD1. With V trimmed by 4 bases and J by 7 bases, 11 bases remained unmatched. The CDR3 runs to 15 residues. The germline CDR1 and CDR2 sequences are SGHVS and FQNEAQ. The CDR3 reads CASSSSRTGRPGYTF. The CDR3, as DNA: TGTGCCAGCAGCTCAAGTCGGACAGGGAGGCCTGGCTACACCTTC.

This clone occurred a few times. The CDR3 spells CAISVDRGYGYTF. CDR3 coding DNA: TGTGCCATCAGTGTAGACAGGGGCTATGGCTACACCTTC. The chain joins TRBV10-3 to TRBJ1-2; 8 bases are a match to TRBD1. Germline V gene lookup returns CDR1 ENHRY and CDR2 SYGVKD. This CDR3 spans 13 amino acids. V lost 4 bases, J lost 4 bases, and 2 bases stayed unmatched.

The rearrangement joins TRBV6-2 or TRBV6-3 to TRBJ2-7; 8 positions match TRBD1. The V and J ends lost 6 bases and 7 bases, in that order; junction bases with no gene match: 14. The length of the CDR3 is 15 residues. Per germline, CDR1 MNHEY and CDR2 SVGEGT. In DNA, the CDR3 is TGTGCCAGCAGCCAAAGACAGGGGCCTGCTTCGGAGCAGTACTTC. Its translation: CASSQRQGPASEQYF.

The rearrangement uses TRBV2 and TRBJ1-2; 7 nucleotides match TRBD1. Germline-derived CDR1 and CDR2 are SNHLY and FYNNEI. CDR3 length equals 15 residues. Germline trimming cut 6 bases from V and 4 bases from J; bases unmatched to any gene: 11. DNA for the CDR3: TGTGCCAGCAGAGCTCGACAGGGTTGGAGCTATGGCTACACCTTC. Translated: CASRARQGWSYGYTF.

The chain joins TRBV5-6 to TRBJ2-7; TRBD1 agrees at 12 bases. The CDR3 has 16 amino acids. Germline CDR1 is SGHDT and CDR2 is YYEEEE. V trimming: 3 bases; J trimming: 6 bases; junction bases outside the gene matches: 10. CDR3 nucleotide sequence: TGTGCCAGCAGCTGGGGACAGGGGGCGATTGTAAGCGAGCAGTACTTC. This encodes CASSWGQGAIVSEQYF.

The V and J genes are TRBV9 and TRBJ2-1; 9 bases fit TRBD2. CDR3 length equals 18 residues. V shed 0 bases and J 0 bases; nucleotides not matched to a gene: 7. The germline V gene has CDR1 SGDLS and CDR2 YYNGEE. CDR3 coding DNA: TGTGCCAGCAGCGTAGGAGCGGGGGGCCATCTCTCCTACAATGAGCAGTTCTTC. Amino acids: CASSVGAGGHLSYNEQFF.

The chain has TRBV7-9 and TRBJ2-2, with D perhaps TRBD1 (6 bases). There are 14 residues in the CDR3. V lost 4 bases, J lost 4 bases, and 10 bases lay in between. The germline V gene encodes CDR1 SEHNR and CDR2 FQNEAQ (reference sequence). CDR3 in DNA: TGTGCCAGCAGCTCGGACAGCCCCACCGGGGAGCTGTTTTTT. Its translation is CASSSDSPTGELFF.

This chain links TRBV21-1 with TRBJ2-3; the D call in the table, TRBD1, was not verified against the DNA. TRBV21-1 is a recognized pseudogene. The length of the CDR3 is 18 residues. DNA for the CDR3: TGTGCCAGCAAAAGGAGACAGGGTGAGTGGGGGTCCACAGATACGCAGTATTTT. Translation: CASKRRQGEWGSTDTQYF.